Each of the 3 T cell receptor beta chains below was sequenced from the same sample in a study of identical twins. TCRdb processed the 5' RACE reads anew with MiXCR; each CDR3 protein has one entry. The sample yields about 690,000 distinct CDR3 sequences, roughly 6.2% seen once. The sample taken for sequencing was naive T cells sorted from blood. The receptors here all came from a young man in good health.

The table lists this clonotype with a few counts. The CDR3 reads CASSLNRTGNQPQHF. Here the CDR3 DNA reads TGTGCCAGCAGCTTAAACAGGACCGGCAATCAGCCCCAGCATTTT. This chain joins TRBV7-9 and TRBJ1-5; tentatively, D is TRBD1 (5 bases). With 2 bases removed from V and 2 bases from J, the gap between germline ends came to 10 bases. The CDR3 is 15 amino acids. Germline V CDR1 and CDR2: SEHNR, FQNEAQ (reference sequence).

V and J are TRBV28 and TRBJ2-7, with no clear D. The CDR3 runs 13 residues. Germline V gene lookup returns CDR1 MDHEN and CDR2 SYDVKM. Deletions cut 2 bases from V and 4 bases from J, with 9 bases between. The CDR3 is CASSLVVGYEQYF. As DNA, the CDR3 is TGTGCCAGCAGTTTAGTCGTCGGGTACGAGCAGTACTTC.

Remarks on this clonotype: One junction end disagrees with the germline gene, perhaps due to a read error. V gene TRBV7-2 combines with J gene TRBJ2-3, with 11 bases fitting TRBD2. Looked up from germline, CDR1 is SGHTA and CDR2 is FQGNSA. The CDR3 contains 17 residues. The CDR3 is CASSVAGTSGSVDTQYF. CDR3 DNA: TGTGCCAGCAGCGTAGCCGGGACTAGCGGTTCGGTGGATACGCAGTATTTT.